The 7 T cell receptor beta chains below come from one sample, sequenced in a study of T cell clonality in common variable immunodeficiency (dated by TCRdb to about 2015). Library preparation was by the immunoSEQ multiplex PCR assay. The table was pulled from immuneACCESS by TCRdb, which kept in-frame rearrangements only. Such tables lose some clones; where checked, under half of the loss comes from unresolved V genes, and the rest has no known cause. Listed for this sample are tens of thousands of clones, none observed only a single time. The top ten constitute approximately 13% of the sample. What was sequenced was peripheral blood mononuclear cells. Receptor source: a person between 18 and 70 years old in good health.

This clone was observed a handful of times. Read sequence stops 3 residues before the CDR3 end, and the germline J gene provides the missing end. V usage is TRBV7-9 and J usage is TRBJ1-2; tentatively, D is TRBD1 (5 bases). Germline loops: CDR1 SEHNR, CDR2 FQNEAQ (reference sequence). This CDR3 is 15 amino acids long. CDR3 DNA (partial): TGTGCCGGGTCTGTAGCGGGGGGTGGCAAAAACATC. Its translation: CAGSVAGGGKNI. The CDR3 in full is CAGSVAGGGKNIYTF.

This clone was counted at least ten times. CDR3 in amino acids: CASLTSAGTNEKLFF. CDR3 bases read: TGTGCCAGCCTCACCTCGGCAGGGACAAATGAAAAA. J is TRBJ1-4 and V is TRBV19; D might be TRBD1 (6 bases). The read ends 3 residues shy of where the CDR3 ends; the end is completed using the germline J gene. The CDR3 spans 15 residues. In germline, CDR1 is LNHDA, CDR2 SQIVND (reference sequence). Between the trimmed V and J ends, which lost 9 bases and 5 bases, there was a span of 19 bases.

At least ten counts were recorded for this clone. The CDR3 region is CASGDTLGDQPQHF. Incomplete CDR3 DNA: TGTGCCAGCGGGGACACCTTGGGGGATCAGCCC. The chain links TRBV6-2 or TRBV6-3 to TRBJ1-5, with D perhaps TRBD1 (6 bases). The DNA ends 3 residues before the CDR3 does, and the rest of the CDR3 is filled in from the germline J gene. The germline gives CDR1 MNHEY, CDR2 SVGEGT. V lost 8 bases to trimming and J lost 5 bases, with 16 bases between them. This CDR3 has 14 residues.

This clone has at least ten counts. From the germline J gene comes the end of the CDR3, since the read stops 3 residues before it. J is TRBJ2-2 and V is TRBV20-1; D unclear. From germline, CDR1 is DFQATT and CDR2 SNEGSKA (reference sequence). The V gene lost 6 bases and the J gene lost 8 bases, with 16 bases spanning the gap. This CDR3 spans 13 amino acids. The CDR3 bases that were read are TGCAGTGCCAAAAGGGTGGAGCCGGGGGAG. Its protein is CSAKRVEPGE. Given in full, the CDR3 is CSAKRVEPGELFF.

Many counts were recorded for this clone. CDR3 bases read: TGTGCCAGTAGTATAACTAGCGGGGGGGCCAAAGGGGGGGATACG. As protein: CASSITSGGAKGGDT. The CDR3 reads in full as CASSITSGGAKGGDTQYF. This chain joins TRBV19 and TRBJ2-3; TRBD2 matches at 13 bases. Coverage ceases 3 residues before the CDR3 finishes, and the germline J gene fills in the end. Germline lookup yields CDR1 LNHDA and CDR2 SQIVND (reference sequence). The J segment lost 6 bases and the V segment lost 2 bases, leaving 11 bases of the junction unmatched. CDR3 length equals 18 residues.

This clone was recorded at least ten times. From the germline J gene comes the end of the CDR3, since the read stops 3 residues before it. The chain employs TRBV5-1 and TRBJ1-6; D possibly corresponds to TRBD1 (5 bases). Germline CDR1 and CDR2: SGHRS and YFSETQ. V lost 4 bases and J lost 9, with 20 bases in between. The CDR3 sequence is 16 residues long. The sequenced CDR3 bases are TGCGCCAGCAGCCCCGAGGCGGGGGTCATGGGTTCACCC. Translated: CASSPEAGVMGSP. The full CDR3 protein reads CASSPEAGVMGSPLHF.

Note on this clone: Sequencing ends 3 residues short of the CDR3 end; the germline J gene provides the rest. The chain carries TRBV7-9 and TRBJ1-2; 9 bases map to TRBD1. CDR3 length: 13 residues. The germline V gene encodes CDR1 SEHNR and CDR2 FQNEAQ (reference sequence). The CDR3 spells CASSYWTGAGYTF. Incomplete CDR3 DNA: TGTGCCAGCAGCTACTGGACAGGGGCAGGC.